This T cell receptor (beta chain) was observed in a study of T cell responses to AZD1222 COVID-19 vaccine. The table lists this clone with a count of one. No antigen is known for it. Data came from immunoSEQ multiplex PCR; TCRdb stores just in-frame clones and leaves some out. The sample gives roughly 100,000 clones, 80% to 90% of which show up once; around 8.7% is in the top ten. The study, taken as a whole, reports: Breadth and depth of Spike-specific TCRs rose after two AZD1222 doses. Clonal diversity was possibly underestimated, and the donors were mostly white British, with more females. At baseline, seropositivity was found in only a handful of AZD1222 recipients.

The CDR3 runs 15 residues. Germline trimming cut 0 bases from V and 9 bases from J; bases unmatched to any gene: 3. In germline, CDR1 is ENHRY, CDR2 SYGVKD. The chain recombines TRBV10-3 with TRBJ1-6, with TRBD1 matching 9 bases. The sequence came from an adult in good health. Material: peripheral blood, obtained on day 0 of AZD1222 vaccination. The CDR3 is CAISESGTGFSPLHF. CDR3 in DNA: TGTGCCATCAGTGAGTCAGGGACAGGGTTTTCACCCCTCCACTTT.